Included here is one T cell receptor beta chain sequence, with context. This entry belongs to a study of blood T cell repertoires in COVID-19. About the research overall: Both acute and convalescent COVID-19 samples were obtained from the United States, Italy and Spain. Sample material is recorded as cDNA or gDNA derived from T cells, B-cell-depleted T cells, or PBMCs.

The protocol was immunoSEQ multiplex PCR, while the TCRdb copy is restricted to in-frame clones and leaves out a portion. This table holds some 320,000 clones, around nine tenths found once. Looked up from germline, CDR1 is MNHEY and CDR2 is SMNVEV (reference sequence). V was clipped by 5 bases and J by 7 bases; unmatched bases: 15. This CDR3 has 16 residues. Sequenced input: PBMCs or T cells enriched from blood (not recorded which). This chain links TRBV27 with TRBJ1-1; TRBD1 aligns across 8 bases. The sequence was collected from a man in his 60s who had recovered from COVID-19. This CDR3 is CASSKRQGRVADEAFF. The DNA of the CDR3 is TGTGCCAGCAGTAAAAGACAGGGGCGGGTAGCAGATGAAGCTTTCTTT.